The source of this TCR beta chain is a study of T cells in tumors after PD-1 blockade. Study information: Treatment was either pembrolizumab 200 mg every 3 weeks or cemiplimab 350 mg every 2 weeks. A subset received ongoing vismodegib 150 mg daily alongside anti-PD-1 therapy.

Of note for this clone: The antigen is unknown.

Germline CDR1 LNHDA, CDR2 SQIVND (reference sequence). The length of the CDR3 is 10 residues. The V end lost 11 bases, the J end lost 7 bases, and 11 bases lay between the germline ends. General study points: About 41% of tumor TCR clonotypes were also found in blood.

Generated by immunoSEQ multiplex PCR, the TCRdb table keeps only in-frame clones and is missing some. This sample has about 60,000 clones, with around 74% found just once. The clonotype was recovered from a human donor with basal cell carcinoma. The chain links TRBV19 to TRBJ1-1, with D unclear. Specimen: PBMCs, collected after anti-PD-1 treatment. CDR3 in amino acids: CAGPTFEAFF. The CDR3 nucleotides are TGTGCCGGGCCGACCTTTGAAGCTTTCTTT.